The 18 T cell receptor beta chains presented below share a single source sample, sequenced in a study of technical replicates of blood from a few donors. Sequencing was performed with immunoSEQ multiplex PCR; in TCRdb, only in-frame clones are kept and a portion is missing. The data show more than 90,000 clones, about 95% seen once. Sample: T cells isolated from PBMCs. The receptor source for this set is a human donor in good health.

The V gene is TRBV27, the J gene TRBJ2-5, with 11 bases identical to TRBD2. The J segment lost 5 bases and the V segment lost 1 base, leaving 12 bases of the junction unmatched. Germline V gene sequence: CDR1 MNHEY, CDR2 SMNVEV (reference sequence). The CDR3 loop spans 18 amino acids. Here the CDR3 reads CASSLWGLAELPWETQYF. In DNA form, the CDR3 reads TGTGCCAGCAGTTTATGGGGACTAGCGGAGTTGCCGTGGGAGACCCAGTACTTC.

V and J are TRBV7-9 and TRBJ2-1, with D perhaps matching TRBD2 (5 bases). Germline lookup yields CDR1 SEHNR and CDR2 FQNEAQ (reference sequence). The CDR3 consists of 13 residues. Trimming removed 1 base from V and 9 bases from J, with 10 bases in between. The DNA for the CDR3 is TGTGCCAGCAGCTTAGGGACTTCGAGTGAGCAGTTCTTC. It codes for CASSLGTSSEQFF.

This clone appeared a single time. The rearrangement uses TRBV18 and TRBJ2-7, with TRBD1 matching over 8 bases. This CDR3 is built from 16 residues. V shed 6 bases and J 2 bases; nucleotides not matched to a gene: 12. The germline V gene has CDR1 KGHSH and CDR2 LQKENI. The CDR3 sequence is CASSPAGQVFTYEQYF. The CDR3 DNA reads TGTGCCAGCTCCCCGGCGGGACAGGTCTTTACCTACGAGCAGTACTTC.

CDR3 residues: CSVEGQGLLYGYTF. CDR3 nucleotides: TGCAGCGTTGAGGGGCAGGGCCTCCTCTATGGCTACACCTTC. This chain connects TRBV29-1 to TRBJ1-2; maybe TRBD1 (5 bases). Trimming shortened V by 3 bases and J by 4 bases, and 15 bases separated the two germline ends. CDR3 length: 14 residues. The V gene's germline CDR1 is SQVTM and CDR2 ANQGSEA.

This sequence joins TRBV2 and TRBJ1-4; 12 bases line up with TRBD1. V was clipped by 10 bases and J by 6 bases; unmatched bases: 9. CDR1 SNHLY and CDR2 FYNNEI come from the germline V gene. The CDR3 spans 15 residues. In DNA, the CDR3 is TGTGCCATCAACCGGGACAGGGGGCCGTATGAAAAACTGTTTTTT. This sequence encodes CAINRDRGPYEKLFF.

The rearrangement links TRBV25-1 to TRBJ2-3, with unresolved D. This CDR3 region has 17 residues. Per germline, CDR1 MGHDK and CDR2 SYGVNS. V was trimmed by 1 base and J by 6 bases, leaving 20 bases between them. This chain's CDR3 is CASSEFGGGVTSDTQYF. DNA for the CDR3: TGTGCCAGCAGTGAATTCGGTGGCGGAGTGACCTCCGATACGCAGTATTTT.

V gene TRBV6-6 combines with J gene TRBJ2-7; no clear D gene. The length of the CDR3 is 10 residues. Between the trimmed V and J ends, which lost 8 bases and 2 bases, there was a span of 4 bases. CDR1 MNHNY and CDR2 SVGAGI come from the germline V gene (reference sequence). The chain's CDR3 is CASAAYEQYF. The CDR3 region has the DNA TGTGCCAGCGCGGCCTACGAGCAGTACTTC.

This chain joins TRBV10-1 and TRBJ1-1; 7 positions agree with TRBD1. Germline V gene data show CDR1 as WNHNN and CDR2 as SYGVQD (reference sequence). V dropped 2 bases and J dropped 0; count of bases not matched to a gene: 15. The CDR3 totals 19 residues. The CDR3 reads CASSEPRYSRTGLNTEAFF. DNA of the CDR3: TGCGCCAGCAGTGAGCCTCGCTATAGTCGGACAGGTTTGAACACTGAAGCTTTCTTT.

The chain has TRBV6-5 and TRBJ1-1, with a possible D match to TRBD1 (6 bases). Trimming removed 4 bases from V and 4 bases from J, with 16 bases in between. There are 15 residues in the CDR3. The V gene's germline CDR1 is MNHEY and CDR2 SVGAGI. The CDR3 region is CASSWFRGLSTEAFF. In DNA form, the CDR3 reads TGTGCCAGCAGTTGGTTCAGGGGCCTGAGCACTGAAGCTTTCTTT.

This sequence joins TRBV7-8 and TRBJ2-7; 9 bases agree with TRBD1. V dropped 2 bases and J dropped 2; count of bases not matched to a gene: 4. CDR3 length equals 15 residues. Germline lookup yields CDR1 SGHVS and CDR2 FQNEAQ. CDR3 nucleotides: TGTGCCAGCAGCTTATACGGACAGGGGACCTACGAGCAGTACTTC. Its protein product is CASSLYGQGTYEQYF. Drawing the rest from reference TRBV7-8 and TRBJ2-7, the complete variable domain is GAGVSQSPRYKVAKRGQDVALRCDPISGHVSLFWYQQALGQGPEFLTYFQNEAQLDKSGLPSDRFFAERPEGSVSTLKIQRTQQEDSAVYLCASSLYGQGTYEQYFGPGTRLTVT.

This clone has only a few counts. V gene TRBV30 combines with J gene TRBJ1-1, with no clear D. The V end was cut by 5 bases, the J end by 0 bases, with 16 bases between. This CDR3 is 15 amino acids long. Germline V gives CDR1 GTSNPN, CDR2 SVGIG (reference sequence). The CDR3 coding sequence is TGTGCCTGGGGGCTCCTCGATCCAATGAACACTGAAGCTTTCTTT. Amino acid sequence: CAWGLLDPMNTEAFF.

This sequence joins TRBV7-8 and TRBJ1-5; TRBD1 is a possible D gene (5 bases). Trimming stripped 2 bases from V and 1 base from J, with 12 bases between. This CDR3 contains 16 residues. Germline V gene lookup returns CDR1 SGHVS and CDR2 FQNEAQ. The CDR3 bases are TGTGCCAGCAGCTTATCCAGGGCAGTCAGCAATCAGCCCCAGCATTTT. Residues: CASSLSRAVSNQPQHF. Using reference TRBV7-8 and TRBJ1-5 for the parts outside the CDR3, the full variable domain is GAGVSQSPRYKVAKRGQDVALRCDPISGHVSLFWYQQALGQGPEFLTYFQNEAQLDKSGLPSDRFFAERPEGSVSTLKIQRTQQEDSAVYLCASSLSRAVSNQPQHFGDGTRLSIL.

The J gene is TRBJ2-7, the V gene TRBV7-9; 9 bases agree with TRBD1. Germline values: CDR1 SEHNR, CDR2 FQNEAQ (reference sequence). Germline trimming cut 5 bases from V and 1 base from J; bases unmatched to any gene: 9. The CDR3 has 16 residues. CDR3 sequence (DNA): TGTGCCAGCAGCGTGGTACCGGGACAGGGTTCCTACGAGCAGTACTTC. It codes for CASSVVPGQGSYEQYF.

The rearrangement uses TRBV10-3 and TRBJ2-7; 11 bases agree with TRBD2. The germline gives CDR1 ENHRY, CDR2 SYGVKD. The CDR3 has 17 residues. The V and J ends lost 0 bases and 3 bases, in that order; junction bases with no gene match: 7. CDR3 DNA sequence: TGTGCCATCAGTGAGTCGACTACTAGCGGGAGTCACTACGAGCAGTACTTC. Encoded protein: CAISESTTSGSHYEQYF.

The rearrangement links TRBV7-9 to TRBJ2-3; D remains ambiguous. The CDR3 runs to 14 residues. Trimming stripped 2 bases from V and 3 bases from J, with 9 bases between. Germline CDR1 and CDR2: SEHNR and FQNEAQ (reference sequence). The CDR3: CASSLTSGTDTQYF. DNA for the CDR3: TGTGCCAGCAGCTTAACCTCCGGGACAGATACGCAGTATTTT.

This clone was picked up a small number of times. The chain joins TRBV9 to TRBJ2-3; TRBD1 matches at 7 bases. The V and J ends lost 1 base and 3 bases, in that order; junction bases with no gene match: 5. CDR1 and CDR2 (germline): SGDLS, YYNGEE. The CDR3 totals 15 residues. CDR3 sequence: CASSVRATGTDTQYF. The CDR3 region has the DNA TGTGCCAGCAGCGTACGGGCGACAGGGACAGATACGCAGTATTTT.

To note about this clone: One end of the junction fails to match germline, which may point to a read error. V gene TRBV7-3 combines with J gene TRBJ2-1; 8 bases match TRBD1. Germline-derived CDR1 and CDR2 are SGHTA and FQGTGA. The CDR3 extends over 15 amino acids. The CDR3 sequence: CASSPRQGSYHEQFF. The DNA for the CDR3 is TGTGCCAGCAGCCCGAGACAGGGGTCCTACCATGAGCAGTTCTTC.

The chain couples TRBV18 to TRBJ2-3; D may be TRBD2 (6 bases). Germline V gene sequence: CDR1 KGHSH, CDR2 LQKENI. The CDR3 is 14 amino acids. Trimming left V 2 bases short and J 1 base short, with 7 bases between. Written as DNA, the CDR3 is TGTGCCAGCTCACCAGCTAGCGGCACAGATACGCAGTATTTT. It yields the protein CASSPASGTDTQYF.